This TCR beta chain is from a study of T cell responses to AZD1222 COVID-19 vaccine. Profiled with immunoSEQ multiplex PCR; TCRdb holds only in-frame clones, not every one. The sample holds 72,000 or so clones, 80% to 90% seen once. The V segment lost 2 bases and the J segment 3 bases; nucleotides outside the gene matches: 1. The CDR3 consists of 14 residues. Germline V gene sequence: CDR1 MNHEY, CDR2 SMNVEV (reference sequence). Sequencing was performed on peripheral blood, taken 28 days after the second AZD1222 dose. The V call is TRBV27, the J call TRBJ2-1; TRBD1 matches 7 bases. The clonotype originates from an adult who received the AZD1222 COVID-19 vaccine. The CDR3 region has the DNA TGTGCCAGCAGTTTAGCAGGGGGCTACAATGAGCAGTTCTTC. It codes for CASSLAGGYNEQFF.